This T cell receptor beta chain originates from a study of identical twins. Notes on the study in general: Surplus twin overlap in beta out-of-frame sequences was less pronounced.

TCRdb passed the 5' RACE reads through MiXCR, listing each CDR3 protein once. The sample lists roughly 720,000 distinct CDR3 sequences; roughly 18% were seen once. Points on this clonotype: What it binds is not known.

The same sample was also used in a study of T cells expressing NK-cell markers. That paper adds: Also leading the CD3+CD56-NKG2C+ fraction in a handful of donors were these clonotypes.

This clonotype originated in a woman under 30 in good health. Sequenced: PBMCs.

The CDR3 is CASSFTGGKETQYF. The CDR3 DNA follows: TGCGCCAGCAGCTTCACAGGGGGCAAGGAGACCCAGTACTTC. V gene TRBV5-1 combines with J gene TRBJ2-5, with 9 bases aligning to TRBD1. This CDR3 is 14 amino acids long. J lost 5 bases, V lost 2 bases, and 4 bases had no gene match. Looked up from germline, CDR1 is SGHRS and CDR2 is YFSETQ.